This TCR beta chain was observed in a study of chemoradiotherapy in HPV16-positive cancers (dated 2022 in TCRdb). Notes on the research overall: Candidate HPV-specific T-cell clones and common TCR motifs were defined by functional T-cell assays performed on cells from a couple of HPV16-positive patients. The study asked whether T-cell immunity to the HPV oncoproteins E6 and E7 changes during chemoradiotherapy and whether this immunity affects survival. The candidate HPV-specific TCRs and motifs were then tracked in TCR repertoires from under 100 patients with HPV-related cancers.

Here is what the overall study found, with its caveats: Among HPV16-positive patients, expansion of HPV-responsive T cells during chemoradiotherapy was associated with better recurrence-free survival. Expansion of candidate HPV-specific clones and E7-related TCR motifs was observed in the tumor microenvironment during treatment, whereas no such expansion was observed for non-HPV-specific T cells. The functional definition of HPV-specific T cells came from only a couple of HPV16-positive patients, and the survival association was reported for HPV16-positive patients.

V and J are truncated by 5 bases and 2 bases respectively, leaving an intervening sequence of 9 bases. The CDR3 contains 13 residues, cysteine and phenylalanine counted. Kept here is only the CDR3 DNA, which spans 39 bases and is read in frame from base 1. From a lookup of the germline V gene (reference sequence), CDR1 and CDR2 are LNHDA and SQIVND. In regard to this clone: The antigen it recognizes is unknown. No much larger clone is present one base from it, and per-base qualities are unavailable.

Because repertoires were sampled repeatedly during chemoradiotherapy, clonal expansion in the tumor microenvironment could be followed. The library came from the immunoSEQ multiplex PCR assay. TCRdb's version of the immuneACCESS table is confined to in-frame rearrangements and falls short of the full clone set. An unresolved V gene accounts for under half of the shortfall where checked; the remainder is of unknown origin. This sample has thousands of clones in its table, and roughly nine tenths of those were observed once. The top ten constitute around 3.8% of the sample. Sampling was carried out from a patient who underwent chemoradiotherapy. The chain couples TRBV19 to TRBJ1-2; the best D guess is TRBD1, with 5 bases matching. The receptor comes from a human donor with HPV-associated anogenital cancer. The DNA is TGTGCCAGTAGTCCCCGGGGCAACTATGGCTACACCTTC. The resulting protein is CASSPRGNYGYTF.